One and the same sample provided the 13 T cell receptor beta chains below, sequenced in a study of shared clonotypes between healthy human individuals. Generated by immunoSEQ multiplex PCR, the TCRdb table keeps only in-frame clones and is missing some. The sample has roughly 2.5 million clones; roughly 92% are singletons. Material for sequencing was naive CD4+ T cells sorted from blood. Subset indicated: CD45RA+ positively selected. The origin of the receptors is a young man in good health.

The genes are TRBV27 and TRBJ1-6, with D perhaps TRBD1 (5 bases). Per germline, CDR1 MNHEY and CDR2 SMNVEV (reference sequence). This CDR3 contains 15 residues. Deletions cut 5 bases from V and 7 bases from J, with 15 bases between. The DNA of the CDR3 is TGTGCCAGCAGTCCCACCGGACACAGAAATTCACCCCTCCACTTT. It is translated as CASSPTGHRNSPLHF.

The chain is built from TRBV4-1 and TRBJ1-3, with D hard to call. CDR3 length: 18 residues. Germline V CDR1 and CDR2: MGHRA, YSYEKL. The germline V and J ends were trimmed by 0 bases and 0 bases, with 15 bases remaining between them. The CDR3 region has the DNA TGCGCCAGCAGCCAAGATTCGACCGAGTCGATCTCTGGAAACACCATATATTTT. This sequence encodes CASSQDSTESISGNTIYF.

The rearrangement joins TRBV5-6 to TRBJ2-5, with D possibly TRBD1 on 5 matching bases. V was pared by 1 base and J by 4 bases, with 11 bases between. The CDR3 is made up of 14 amino acids. The germline V gene has CDR1 SGHDT and CDR2 YYEEEE. The CDR3 region has the DNA TGTGCCAGCAGCTTGAGGGGTGATGGAGAGACCCAGTACTTC. Encoded protein: CASSLRGDGETQYF. The full variable domain, with the rest looked up from reference TRBV5-6 and TRBJ2-5, is DAGVTQSPTHLIKTRGQQVTLRCSPKSGHDTVSWYQQALGQGPQFIFQYYEEEERQRGNFPDRFSGHQFPNYSSELNVNALLLGDSALYLCASSLRGDGETQYFGPGTRLLVL.

The rearrangement links TRBV27 to TRBJ1-2, with TRBD1 identical over 7 bases. Germline V gives CDR1 MNHEY, CDR2 SMNVEV (reference sequence). The CDR3 is 16 residues long. The J segment lost 0 bases and the V segment lost 0 bases, leaving 4 bases of the junction unmatched. The CDR3 coding sequence is TGTGCCAGCAGTTTATCTCCCGGACAGGCTAACTATGGCTACACCTTC. Translation: CASSLSPGQANYGYTF.

A remark on this clone: This sample also contains other DNA sequences that code for the same CDR3. The V gene is TRBV18, the J gene TRBJ2-7; TRBD2 aligns across 7 bases. The CDR3 is 14 amino acids. CDR1 is KGHSH, CDR2 LQKENI, per germline. V lost 3 bases to trimming and J lost 0 bases; unmatched junction nucleotides: 2. The CDR3 loop is CASSPGRGSYEQYF. The CDR3 region has the DNA TGTGCCAGCTCACCGGGGAGGGGCTCCTACGAGCAGTACTTC. The complete variable domain, with remaining parts taken from reference TRBV18 and TRBJ2-7, reads NAGVMQNPRHLVRRRGQEARLRCSPMKGHSHVYWYRQLPEEGLKFMVYLQKENIIDESGMPKERFSAEFPKEGPSILRIQQVVRGDSAAYFCASSPGRGSYEQYFGPGTRLTVT.

The chain joins TRBV11-2 to TRBJ2-3, with 7 bases lining up with TRBD1. The germline gives CDR1 SGHAT, CDR2 FQNNGV. This CDR3 comprises 16 residues. The J segment lost 2 bases and the V segment lost 6 bases, leaving 11 bases of the junction unmatched. CDR3 nucleotide sequence: TGTGCCAGCAGTTCTAAACAGGGGTCGCCCACAGATACGCAGTATTTT. Translating gives CASSSKQGSPTDTQYF.

V gene TRBV19 combines with J gene TRBJ1-1; D gene uncertain. Germline CDR1 LNHDA, CDR2 SQIVND (reference sequence). The CDR3 is made up of 11 amino acids. V lost 3 bases and J lost 10, with 9 bases in between. CDR3 bases: TGTGCCAGTAGTATTGGGTGGGGAGCTTTCTTT. It translates to CASSIGWGAFF.

V is TRBV4-2 and J is TRBJ1-1, with no clear D. V lost 0 bases, J lost 4 bases, and 15 bases lay in between. The CDR3 loop spans 16 amino acids. The germline V gene has CDR1 LGHNA and CDR2 YNFKEQ. The CDR3 reads CASSQDFQYEATEAFF. The CDR3 region has the DNA TGTGCCAGCAGCCAAGATTTCCAGTACGAGGCCACTGAAGCTTTCTTT.

This clone appeared a single time. V and J are TRBV30 and TRBJ2-3, with 10 positions matching TRBD2. Germline V gene sequence: CDR1 GTSNPN, CDR2 SVGIG (reference sequence). This CDR3 has 16 amino acids. The junction had 4 bases not matched to a gene; V was cut back by 0 bases and J by 1 base. CDR3 residues: CAWSVASGGRTDTQYF. For the CDR3, the DNA is TGTGCCTGGAGTGTAGCTAGCGGGGGCCGCACAGATACGCAGTATTTT. The full variable domain, its missing parts supplied by reference TRBV30 and TRBJ2-3, is SQTIHQWPATLVQPVGSPLSLECTVEGTSNPNLYWYRQAAGRGLQLLFYSVGIGQISSEVPQNLSASRPQDRQFILSSKKLLLSDSGFYLCAWSVASGGRTDTQYFGPGTRLTVL.

This clone was observed once. Additional DNA sequences in this sample encode the identical CDR3. V is TRBV2 and J is TRBJ2-3; a weak D match, TRBD2 (5 bases). Trimming removed 6 bases at V and 0 bases at J, with 10 bases between. There are 14 residues in the CDR3. CDR1 and CDR2 (germline): SNHLY, FYNNEI. The CDR3 DNA follows: TGTGCCAGCAGCGACTGGACTAGCACAGATACGCAGTATTTT. It yields the protein CASSDWTSTDTQYF.

This clone was detected only once. CDR3 loop: CAWRIRIGAYEQYF. CDR3 DNA sequence: TGTGCCTGGAGGATTCGGATCGGAGCCTACGAGCAGTACTTC. This chain uses TRBV30 with TRBJ2-7; no clear D gene. Germline-derived CDR1 and CDR2 are GTSNPN and SVGIG (reference sequence). This CDR3 region has 14 residues. V was trimmed by 3 bases and J by 2 bases, leaving 14 bases between them.

The chain recombines TRBV7-2 with TRBJ2-2; D gene unclear. Germline loops: CDR1 SGHTA, CDR2 FQGNSA. Trimming took off 2 bases at V and 5 bases at J, with 9 bases between the two ends. This CDR3 has 14 residues. The CDR3 protein is CASSLPLGTGELFF. In DNA, the CDR3 is TGTGCCAGCAGCTTACCCCTAGGGACCGGGGAGCTGTTTTTT. The entire variable domain, with the rest obtained from reference TRBV7-2 and TRBJ2-2, is as follows: GAGVSQSPSNKVTEKGKDVELRCDPISGHTALYWYRQSLGQGLEFLIYFQGNSAPDKSGLPSDRFSAERTGGSVSTLTIQRTQQEDSAVYLCASSLPLGTGELFFGEGSRLTVL.

This clone has only one observation. The V call is TRBV5-1, the J call TRBJ2-3; 8 nucleotides line up with TRBD2. V was pared by 0 bases and J by 2 bases, with 8 bases of the junction left unmatched. This CDR3 region has 17 residues. Germline V gives CDR1 SGHRS, CDR2 YFSETQ. The CDR3 DNA follows: TGCGCCAGCAGCTTGGGGAGTAGCGGGGTCCCCACAGATACGCAGTATTTT. Translation: CASSLGSSGVPTDTQYF. The full variable domain, completed using reference TRBV5-1 and TRBJ2-3, is KAGVTQTPRYLIKTRGQQVTLSCSPISGHRSVSWYQQTPGQGLQFLFEYFSETQRNKGNFPGRFSGRQFSNSRSEMNVSTLELGDSALYLCASSLGSSGVPTDTQYFGPGTRLTVL.